A single sample is the source of the 11 T cell receptor beta chains below, sequenced in a study of regulatory T cells in long-lasting Graves disease. Relying on iRepertoire HTBI primers and Arm-PCR of CDR3 regions, the team built TCR beta libraries. TCRdb used MiXCR to reprocess the multiplex PCR reads, holding one entry per CDR3 protein. The sample lists over 300,000 distinct CDR3 sequences; around a fifth were seen once. Specified time point: persistent/refractory GD, antithyroid drugs over 5 years with positive TRAb. Preparation of the TCR library used RNA extracted from PBMCs. The sample was peripheral blood mononuclear cells (PBMCs), taken when the disease was refractory, from a patient treated with antithyroid drugs. The receptors were sampled from a female donor with Graves disease.

This clonotype was recorded many times. The CDR3 DNA sequence: TGTGCCAGCAGCTTCGCGGGGGGGGGAGCAGCTGGCTACACCTTC. The encoded protein is CASSFAGGGAAGYTF. The chain recombines TRBV12-3 or TRBV12-4 with TRBJ1-2; perhaps TRBD1 as D (5 bases). Trimming pared 6 bases from V and 7 bases from J, leaving 21 bases between. The CDR3 is 15 amino acids.

This clonotype has more than one count but fewer than ten. V usage is TRBV7-9 and J usage is TRBJ2-7; D is unclear. Germline values: CDR1 SEHNR, CDR2 FQNEAQ (reference sequence). The CDR3 runs to 14 residues. V lost 5 bases, J lost 1 base, and 12 bases lay in between. CDR3 DNA sequence: TGTGCCAGCAGCCAACTGGGGTCTTCCTACGAGCAGTACTTC. Its protein is CASSQLGSSYEQYF.

This chain joins TRBV9 and TRBJ1-5; D perhaps matches TRBD1 (5 bases). From germline, CDR1 is SGDLS and CDR2 YYNGEE. With 4 bases removed from V and 6 bases from J, the gap between germline ends came to 14 bases. The CDR3 is 14 amino acids. In DNA, the CDR3 is TGTGCCAGCAGCCCCCGGGGGGGTTCTCAGCCCCAGCATTTT. Protein sequence: CASSPRGGSQPQHF.

This clonotype was detected a few times. This chain links TRBV24-1 with TRBJ2-4; D ambiguous. V lost 7 bases and J lost 1, with 10 bases in between. CDR1 is KGHDR, CDR2 SFDVKD, per germline. This CDR3 comprises 14 residues. CDR3 nucleotide sequence: TGTGCCACCAGCCTAGTTGTCGCCAAAAACATTCAGTACTTC. Protein: CATSLVVAKNIQYF.

A note on this clonotype: At one of its ends the junction is not consistent with the germline gene, which may arise from a read error. The V and J genes are TRBV5-6 and TRBJ2-7; no firm D call. This CDR3 has 14 amino acids. Germline V gene data show CDR1 as SGHDT and CDR2 as YYEEEE. CDR3 coding DNA: TGTGCCTGCAGCTTTCGTGTCAACTCCTACGAGCAGTACTTC. Translating it yields CACSFRVNSYEQYF.

This clonotype was detected many times. The chain recombines TRBV11-3 with TRBJ1-2; D gene uncertain. Germline CDR1 is SGHNT and CDR2 is YENEEA. The CDR3 totals 11 residues. V was clipped by 5 bases and J by 10 bases, with 11 bases between them. CDR3 region: CASSVGLDYTF. CDR3 bases: TGTGCCAGCAGCGTAGGACTGGACTACACCTTC.

CDR3 nucleotides: TGTGCCAGCAGCCCCGGGGGAGGGACGGGAAATGAAAAACTGTTTTTT. Translating it yields CASSPGGGTGNEKLFF. The rearrangement links TRBV13 to TRBJ1-4, with D possibly TRBD1 on 5 matching bases. The CDR3 spans 16 residues. Germline loops: CDR1 PRHDT, CDR2 FYEKMQ (reference sequence). The V end lost 5 bases, the J end lost 5 bases, and 18 bases lay between the germline ends. Full variable domain (rest looked up from reference TRBV13 and TRBJ1-4): AAGVIQSPRHLIKEKRETATLKCYPIPRHDTVYWYQQGPGQDPQFLISFYEKMQSDKGSIPDRFSAQQFSDYHSELNMSSLELGDSALYFCASSPGGGTGNEKLFFGSGTQLSVL.

This clonotype is a singleton in its sample. This could be a read error, since a much larger clone is one nucleotide away. V gene TRBV20-1 combines with J gene TRBJ2-7; 11 nucleotides line up with TRBD2. From germline, CDR1 is DFQATT and CDR2 SNEGSKA (reference sequence). CDR3 length: 15 amino acids. The V and J ends lost 7 bases and 5 bases, in that order; junction bases with no gene match: 13. The CDR3 nucleotides read TGCAGTGTCCCTGACCTAGCGGGAGGCAGGGACGAGCAGTACTTC. Translation: CSVPDLAGGRDEQYF.

This clonotype appeared many times. The chain couples TRBV12-3 or TRBV12-4 to TRBJ1-1, with 9 bases matching TRBD1. The trim removed 7 bases at V and 8 bases at J, leaving 8 bases unmatched. This CDR3 has 13 residues. The CDR3 protein is CASNAGQGREAFF. The CDR3 DNA is TGTGCCAGCAACGCCGGACAGGGGAGGGAAGCTTTCTTT.

This clonotype was counted between two and nine times. The chain carries TRBV4-1 and TRBJ1-4, with 8 bases fitting TRBD1. The V and J ends lost 1 base and 5 bases, in that order; junction bases with no gene match: 3. Germline CDR1 MGHRA, CDR2 YSYEKL. The CDR3 sequence is 15 residues long. The CDR3 here is CASSQVGTGNEKLFF. The CDR3 DNA is TGCGCCAGCAGCCAAGTAGGGACAGGAAATGAAAAACTGTTTTTT.

On this clonotype itself: A much larger clone differs by one base, so this may be a read error. The chain employs TRBV6-2 or TRBV6-3 and TRBJ1-4, with D maybe TRBD1 (6 bases). CDR3 length equals 13 residues. From germline, CDR1 is MNHEY and CDR2 SVGEGT. CDR3 loop: CASRPGAGEKLLF. The CDR3 DNA reads as TGTGCCAGCAGGCCAGGGGCCGGGGAAAAACTGCTTTTT.